This record covers a single T cell receptor beta chain. The CDR3 totals 15 residues. The germline gives CDR1 MNHEY, CDR2 SVGAGI. V lost 6 bases, J lost 1 base, and 13 bases lay in between. The data are from a study of OX40 agonist ivuxolimab in advanced cancers. The protocol was immunoSEQ multiplex PCR, while the TCRdb copy is restricted to in-frame clones and leaves out a portion. The data hold tens of thousands of clones, with roughly nine tenths observed a single time. The genes are TRBV6-5 and TRBJ1-5; D call uncertain. This clonotype was sampled from an adult with an advanced solid tumor such as melanoma, head and neck, liver or kidney cancer. This specimen consisted of CD4+ or CD8+ T cells sorted from blood, obtained in a trial of the OX40 agonist ivuxolimab. DNA of the CDR3: TGTGCCAGCAGCCGCAGGTCGGGGAGCAATCAGCCCCAGCATTTT. Its translation is CASSRRSGSNQPQHF.